These 32 T cell receptor beta chains share one sample of origin, sequenced in a study of OX40 agonist ivuxolimab in advanced cancers. Only in-frame clones appear in the TCRdb table, and some are missing; sequencing was by immunoSEQ multiplex PCR. This sample has around 10,000 clones, with 76% found just once. Sample: CD4+ or CD8+ T cells sorted from blood, taken in a trial of the OX40 agonist ivuxolimab. Receptor source: an adult with an advanced solid tumor such as melanoma, head and neck, liver or kidney cancer.

This chain connects TRBV7-9 to TRBJ2-7, with 8 bases fitting TRBD1. This CDR3 has 15 amino acids. Germline V gene lookup returns CDR1 SEHNR and CDR2 FQNEAQ (reference sequence). V was clipped by 2 bases and J by 5 bases; unmatched bases: 8. CDR3 amino acids: CASSLFLAGGHEQYF. In nucleotides, the CDR3 is TGTGCCAGCAGCTTATTCCTGGCAGGGGGCCACGAGCAGTACTTC.

This chain links TRBV6-5 with TRBJ1-2; D unresolved. Trimming took off 5 bases at V and 6 bases at J, with 10 bases between the two ends. This CDR3 is built from 12 residues. The V gene's germline CDR1 is MNHEY and CDR2 SVGAGI. The DNA for the CDR3 is TGTGCCAGCAGTCCTAACTGGCATGGCTACACCTTC. Protein: CASSPNWHGYTF.

The gene calls are TRBV11-3 and TRBJ1-1; no clear D gene. This CDR3 is 11 amino acids long. V lost 0 bases and J lost 11, with 7 bases in between. CDR1 is SGHNT and CDR2 is YENEEA in the germline V gene. The CDR3 loop is CASSLDLGAFF. CDR3 bases: TGTGCCAGCAGCTTAGACCTGGGGGCTTTCTTT.

V usage is TRBV5-6 and J usage is TRBJ1-2, with 7 bases lining up with TRBD1. With 4 bases clipped from V and 7 bases from J, the junction kept 7 bases outside the gene matches. This CDR3 has 13 residues. Germline values: CDR1 SGHDT, CDR2 YYEEEE. In DNA, the CDR3 is TGTGCCAGCAGCCATGACAGGGTCGGTGGCTACACCTTC. Translation gives CASSHDRVGGYTF.

This chain joins TRBV6-5 and TRBJ1-4; no definite D call. The CDR3 is 15 amino acids. In germline, CDR1 is MNHEY, CDR2 SVGAGI. Trimming stripped 5 bases from V and 8 bases from J, with 18 bases between. The CDR3 region is CASSRKPRDREKLFF. The CDR3 bases are TGTGCCAGCAGTAGAAAACCGAGGGATCGCGAAAAACTGTTTTTT.

The chain uses TRBV2 and TRBJ2-1; possible D gene TRBD1, 5 bases. Trimming pared 8 bases from V and 5 bases from J, leaving 13 bases between. CDR1 and CDR2 (germline): SNHLY, FYNNEI. The CDR3 extends over 13 amino acids. The DNA of the CDR3 is TGTGCCAGCGGGGCAGAAGCTAACAATGAGCAGTTCTTC. Translation gives CASGAEANNEQFF.

This chain connects TRBV4-3 to TRBJ2-7; D may match TRBD1 or TRBD2 (7 bases each). The CDR3 contains 17 residues. V lost 0 bases and J lost 2, with 17 bases in between. Germline CDR1 is LGHNA and CDR2 is YSLEER. The CDR3 spells CASSQDPAAGGAYEQYF. The CDR3 DNA reads as TGCGCCAGCAGCCAAGACCCCGCGGCAGGGGGGGCCTACGAGCAGTACTTC.

The V call is TRBV20-1, the J call TRBJ1-2, with D hard to call. The germline V gene has CDR1 DFQATT and CDR2 SNEGSKA (reference sequence). The CDR3 loop spans 9 amino acids. V was shortened by 5 bases and J by 8 bases, with 6 bases between the two germline ends. The CDR3 region has the DNA TGCAGTGCTCCGTCGGGCTACACCTTC. Amino acid sequence: CSAPSGYTF.

The chain combines TRBV28 with TRBJ2-3; 14 positions match TRBD2. The ends lost 7 bases at V and 4 bases at J; junction bases unmatched: 7. Germline lookup yields CDR1 MDHEN and CDR2 SYDVKM. The CDR3 contains 16 residues. CDR3 bases: TGTGCCAGCACCCTACCGGGACTAGCGGGGGCAGATACGCAGTATTTT. The encoded protein is CASTLPGLAGADTQYF. The complete variable domain, with remaining parts taken from reference TRBV28 and TRBJ2-3, reads DVKVTQSSRYLVKRTGEKVFLECVQDMDHENMFWYRQDPGLGLRLIYFSYDVKMKEKGDIPEGYSVSREKKERFSLILESASTNQTSMYLCASTLPGLAGADTQYFGPGTRLTVL.

The V and J genes are TRBV6-5 and TRBJ1-2; D not certain. The CDR3 runs 13 residues. Trimming stripped 2 bases from V and 3 bases from J, with 7 bases between. Per germline, CDR1 MNHEY and CDR2 SVGAGI. The CDR3 here is CASSYGDHYGYTF. CDR3 nucleotides: TGTGCCAGCAGTTACGGGGATCACTATGGCTACACCTTC.

The rearrangement links TRBV5-4 to TRBJ2-7, with D possibly being TRBD2 (6 bases). This CDR3 region has 14 residues. V was shortened by 0 bases and J by 2 bases, with 9 bases between the two germline ends. Germline V gene sequence: CDR1 SGHNT, CDR2 YYREEE (reference sequence). This CDR3 reads CASSLEGTPYEQYF. CDR3 coding DNA: TGTGCCAGCAGCTTGGAAGGGACTCCCTACGAGCAGTACTTC.

This clone occurred a few times. The chain couples TRBV7-9 to TRBJ2-1; either TRBD1 or TRBD2 may fit D (5 bases each). The CDR3 runs to 12 residues. Trimming shortened V by 7 bases and J by 6 bases, and 10 bases separated the two germline ends. From germline, CDR1 is SEHNR and CDR2 FQNEAQ (reference sequence). The CDR3 sequence: CASIPGTNEQFF. The CDR3 DNA reads TGTGCCAGCATACCCGGGACCAATGAGCAGTTCTTC. Drawing the rest from reference TRBV7-9 and TRBJ2-1, the complete variable domain is DTGVSQNPRHKITKRGQNVTFRCDPISEHNRLYWYRQTLGQGPEFLTYFQNEAQLEKSRLLSDRFSAERPKGSFSTLEIQRTEQGDSAMYLCASIPGTNEQFFGPGTRLTVL.

The gene calls are TRBV16 and TRBJ2-7; TRBD1 or TRBD2 may be the D gene (6 bases each). This CDR3 spans 13 amino acids. Deletions cut 4 bases from V and 7 bases from J, with 14 bases between. Per germline, CDR1 KGHSY and CDR2 FQNENV. The CDR3 DNA sequence: TGTGCCAGCAGCCTCGAGAGGGGGGAAGAGCAGTACTTC. Amino acids: CASSLERGEEQYF.

This chain links TRBV5-6 with TRBJ2-5; the D gene is possibly TRBD1 (6 bases). The CDR3 extends over 12 amino acids. Germline assignment: CDR1 SGHDT and CDR2 YYEEEE. Trimming removed 5 bases at V and 3 bases at J, with 8 bases between. The CDR3 coding sequence is TGTGCCAGCAGGGCAGGGGAAGAGACCCAGTACTTC. Translation: CASRAGEETQYF.

The CDR3 nucleotides read TGTGCCAGCCTTGCCAGGACAGGGGGCGATGAAAAACTGTTTTTT. This codes for CASLARTGGDEKLFF. The V gene is TRBV19, the J gene TRBJ1-4, with 11 bases that match TRBD1. The germline gives CDR1 LNHDA, CDR2 SQIVND (reference sequence). The CDR3 has 15 residues. V trimming: 9 bases; J trimming: 6 bases; junction bases outside the gene matches: 9.

This chain joins TRBV5-1 and TRBJ1-1; TRBD1 matches 8 bases. V dropped 4 bases and J dropped 4; count of bases not matched to a gene: 15. This CDR3 is built from 17 residues. Germline V lookup: CDR1 SGHRS, CDR2 YFSETQ. In nucleotides, the CDR3 is TGCGCCAGCAGCCTTGGGGGTATGACAGGGGCTGGCACTGAAGCTTTCTTT. Amino acids: CASSLGGMTGAGTEAFF.

This chain connects TRBV27 to TRBJ2-7; 11 positions agree with TRBD2. Germline V gene data show CDR1 as MNHEY and CDR2 as SMNVEV (reference sequence). CDR3 length: 15 amino acids. J gave up 7 bases and V 5 bases, and 10 bases lay outside the gene matches. The CDR3 sequence is CASSKTSGAFTEQYF. The CDR3 DNA reads as TGTGCCAGCAGTAAGACTAGCGGGGCTTTCACAGAGCAGTACTTC.

The J gene is TRBJ2-3, the V gene TRBV12-5; 16 bases align to TRBD2. Germline lookup yields CDR1 LGHNT and CDR2 FRNRAP. The V and J ends lost 7 bases and 4 bases, in that order; junction bases with no gene match: 5. The CDR3 consists of 16 residues. Here the CDR3 reads CASALGTSGGADTQYF. The CDR3 DNA reads TGTGCTAGTGCCCTCGGGACTAGCGGGGGGGCAGATACGCAGTATTTT.

The chain couples TRBV19 to TRBJ2-5; D uncertain. Gene TRBJ2-7 matches the end of the DNA better, so the J call may be wrong. Germline V gene sequence: CDR1 LNHDA, CDR2 SQIVND (reference sequence). CDR3 length equals 13 residues. The CDR3 loop reads CASSISPGNEQYF. The DNA for the CDR3 is TGTGCCAGTAGTATCTCCCCAGGAAACGAGCAGTACTTC.

The chain combines TRBV9 with TRBJ2-5; 7 nucleotides align to TRBD2. The junction had 3 bases not matched to a gene; V was cut back by 3 bases and J by 1 base. The CDR3 consists of 14 residues. CDR1 and CDR2 from the germline V gene are SGDLS and YYNGEE. The chain's CDR3 is CASSASGAQETQYF. The CDR3 DNA sequence: TGTGCCAGCAGCGCCAGCGGGGCCCAAGAGACCCAGTACTTC.

The gene calls are TRBV5-3 and TRBJ1-5, with D perhaps TRBD1 (5 bases). TRBV5-3 is known as an ORF, though its function is uncertain. The CDR3 contains 16 residues. The V end was cut by 5 bases, the J end by 11 bases, with 26 bases between. The chain's CDR3 is CARRSALQDAVRAQHF. The CDR3 coding sequence is TGTGCCAGAAGGTCCGCCTTACAGGACGCGGTGAGGGCCCAGCATTTT.

The chain links TRBV11-2 to TRBJ2-7; tentative D call: TRBD1 (6 bases). The V and J ends lost 5 bases and 2 bases respectively, with 13 bases between them. CDR3 length: 14 residues. The germline V gene has CDR1 SGHAT and CDR2 FQNNGV. CDR3 region: CASSNSRGPYEQYF. The CDR3 nucleotides are TGTGCCAGCAGCAACTCCAGGGGCCCCTACGAGCAGTACTTC.

The V and J genes are TRBV19 and TRBJ2-1; 10 bases agree with TRBD2. V gave up 3 bases and J gave up 8 bases; unmatched junction bases: 4. The CDR3 loop spans 14 amino acids. Germline CDR1 reads LNHDA; CDR2 reads SQIVND (reference sequence). CDR3 residues: CASSMSSGGDEQFF. The CDR3 bases are TGTGCCAGTAGTATGTCTAGCGGGGGTGATGAGCAGTTCTTC. Full variable domain (missing parts from reference TRBV19 and TRBJ2-1): DGGITQSPKYLFRKEGQNVTLSCEQNLNHDAMYWYRQDPGQGLRLIYYSQIVNDFQKGDIAEGYSVSREKKESFPLTVTSAQKNPTAFYLCASSMSSGGDEQFFGPGTRLTVL.

The chain is built from TRBV11-2 and TRBJ1-3; D ambiguous. The germline gives CDR1 SGHAT, CDR2 FQNNGV. The CDR3 consists of 14 residues. The V and J ends lost 8 bases and 0 bases respectively, with 11 bases between them. The CDR3 is CASQEGLSGNTIYF. In DNA form, the CDR3 reads TGTGCCAGCCAGGAAGGGCTCTCTGGAAACACCATATATTTT.

In regard to this clone: At one boundary the junction diverges from the germline segment, which might be a read error. CDR3: CASSPERGLPPEDF. CDR3 nucleotides: TGCGCCAGCAGTCCAGAAAGGGGCCTCCCTCCGGAGGACTTC. The rearrangement joins TRBV4-1 to TRBJ2-5; the D call may be TRBD1 or TRBD2 (5 bases each). Per germline, CDR1 MGHRA and CDR2 YSYEKL. This CDR3 is built from 14 residues.

CDR3 residues: CASSGRLDRDTQYF. The CDR3 DNA reads TGTGCCAGCTCAGGGCGACTAGATCGGGATACGCAGTATTTT. The chain uses TRBV9 and TRBJ2-3; TRBD2 might be the D (6 bases). Looked up from germline, CDR1 is SGDLS and CDR2 is YYNGEE. Trimming stripped 7 bases from V and 6 bases from J, with 18 bases between. This CDR3 contains 14 residues.

V and J are TRBV5-4 and TRBJ2-1; a weak D match, TRBD2 (6 bases). This CDR3 contains 16 residues. CDR1 is SGHNT, CDR2 YYREEE, per germline (reference sequence). The ends were cut back, 4 bases at V and 5 bases at J, with 19 bases in the middle. This CDR3 reads CASSLWTGEGDNEQFF. CDR3 nucleotide sequence: TGTGCCAGCAGCCTGTGGACGGGAGAAGGGGACAATGAGCAGTTCTTC. The whole variable domain, remainder taken from reference TRBV5-4 and TRBJ2-1, is ETGVTQSPTHLIKTRGQQVTLRCSSQSGHNTVSWYQQALGQGPQFIFQYYREEENGRGNFPPRFSGLQFPNYSSELNVNALELDDSALYLCASSLWTGEGDNEQFFGPGTRLTVL.

The chain recombines TRBV6-6 with TRBJ2-7, with D maybe TRBD2 (7 bases). The germline V gene has CDR1 MNHNY and CDR2 SVGAGI (reference sequence). Between the trimmed V and J ends, which lost 0 bases and 2 bases, there was a span of 11 bases. This CDR3 is built from 15 residues. The CDR3 DNA reads TGTGCCAGCAGTTACTCCGGGGGGCCCCCCTACGAGCAGTACTTC. Amino acids: CASSYSGGPPYEQYF.

This chain links TRBV11-2 with TRBJ2-2; D is unclear. Germline loops: CDR1 SGHAT, CDR2 FQNNGV. The V and J ends lost 5 bases and 6 bases respectively, with 10 bases between them. The CDR3 totals 13 residues. The CDR3 loop reads CASSPASAGELFF. The CDR3 DNA reads TGTGCCAGCAGCCCAGCTAGTGCCGGGGAGCTGTTTTTT.

The rearrangement joins TRBV7-9 to TRBJ1-2, with a weak D call TRBD1 (6 bases). Germline lookup yields CDR1 SEHNR and CDR2 FQNEAQ (reference sequence). Trimming removed 5 bases at V and 1 base at J, with 17 bases between. The CDR3 spans 16 residues. This chain's CDR3 is CASSGGRIRDNYGYTF. CDR3 bases: TGTGCCAGCAGCGGGGGGCGTATCAGGGATAACTATGGCTACACCTTC.

CDR3 in DNA: TGTGCCAGCAGTGAAAGGCAGGGACTAGCCAAAAACATTCAGTACTTC. This gives the protein CASSERQGLAKNIQYF. V usage is TRBV6-1 and J usage is TRBJ2-4, with a weak D call TRBD2 (6 bases). The V end was cut by 2 bases, the J end by 0 bases, with 11 bases between. Germline lookup yields CDR1 MNHNS and CDR2 SASEGT. CDR3 size: 16 residues.

Sample share makes this clone large. The gene calls are TRBV21-1 and TRBJ2-3; the tabulated D call, TRBD2, remains unverified against the DNA. TRBV21-1 is a pseudogene. This CDR3 region has 16 residues. CDR3 nucleotide sequence: TGTGCCAGCAGCCCCCTGGAGGTATCTAGCACAGATACGCAGTATTTT. It specifies CASSPLEVSSTDTQYF.